These 9 T cell receptor beta chains were sequenced from one sample in a study of blood T cell repertoires in COVID-19. Only in-frame clones appear in the TCRdb table, and some are missing; sequencing was by immunoSEQ multiplex PCR. The table includes approximately 93,000 clones, around 72% detected once. Sequencing was done on a sample of peripheral blood. These receptors were taken from a man between 65 and 85 years old with COVID-19, enrolled during active disease.

This clone was detected once. The genes are TRBV18 and TRBJ1-5; TRBD1 aligns across 10 bases. The CDR3 extends over 16 amino acids. CDR1 and CDR2 from the germline V gene are KGHSH and LQKENI. V was pared by 6 bases and J by 3 bases, with 8 bases of the junction left unmatched. The CDR3, as DNA: TGTGCCAGCTCTCAATCCGGGACAGGGGACAATCAGCCCCAGCATTTT. It codes for CASSQSGTGDNQPQHF.

The V gene is TRBV2, the J gene TRBJ2-3; no reliable D call. Germline-derived CDR1 and CDR2 are SNHLY and FYNNEI. Deletions cut 1 base from V and 5 bases from J, with 4 bases between. The CDR3 has 12 amino acids. The CDR3 region is CASSEGRDTQYF. CDR3 DNA sequence: TGTGCCAGCAGTGAAGGCAGAGATACGCAGTATTTT.

In this sample, this clone turned up a few times. The rearrangement links TRBV14 to TRBJ2-7; D not certain. The ends were cut back, 4 bases at V and 5 bases at J, with 15 bases in the middle. This CDR3 contains 14 residues. Germline V gives CDR1 SGHDN, CDR2 FVKESK. CDR3 bases: TGTGCCAGCAGCCCTAACCCGGTAATAGACGAGCAGTACTTC. Translation: CASSPNPVIDEQYF.

The chain links TRBV2 to TRBJ1-5; no clear D gene. The V gene's germline CDR1 is SNHLY and CDR2 FYNNEI. V lost 4 bases and J lost 3, with 7 bases in between. CDR3 size: 13 residues. The chain's CDR3 is CASSVRYNQPQHF. The CDR3 nucleotides read TGTGCCAGCAGTGTCCGCTACAATCAGCCCCAGCATTTT.

In regard to this clone: This sample includes further DNA sequences coding for the same CDR3. The chain has TRBV5-1 and TRBJ2-7; TRBD2 is a possible D gene (7 bases). Germline-derived CDR1 and CDR2 are SGHRS and YFSETQ. The CDR3 runs 14 residues. With 2 bases removed from V and 4 bases from J, the gap between germline ends came to 13 bases. The CDR3 loop is CASSLGGGGYEQYF. The CDR3 nucleotides are TGCGCCAGCAGCTTAGGAGGGGGAGGGTACGAGCAGTACTTC.

This clone has only one observation. The chain joins TRBV27 to TRBJ1-5, with TRBD1 matching 7 bases. J was trimmed by 2 bases and V by 6 bases; bases with no gene match: 4. There are 14 residues in the CDR3. Germline V gives CDR1 MNHEY, CDR2 SMNVEV (reference sequence). The CDR3 region has the DNA TGTGCCAGCAGCCGGACAGGCGGCAATCAGCCCCAGCATTTT. It specifies CASSRTGGNQPQHF.

This chain uses TRBV19 with TRBJ2-2; maybe TRBD1 (6 bases). With 9 bases removed from V and 7 bases from J, the gap between germline ends came to 18 bases. This CDR3 spans 14 amino acids. Germline V gene sequence: CDR1 LNHDA, CDR2 SQIVND (reference sequence). The CDR3 DNA reads as TGTGCCAGCCTAAGGCAGGGGCGGATCGGGGAGCTGTTTTTT. Amino acids: CASLRQGRIGELFF.

The chain is built from TRBV5-6 and TRBJ2-7; 9 bases match TRBD1. CDR3 length equals 14 residues. CDR1 and CDR2 from the germline V gene are SGHDT and YYEEEE. The trim removed 1 base at V and 4 bases at J, leaving 3 bases unmatched. The CDR3 here is CASSLPGQGYEQYF. CDR3 in DNA: TGTGCCAGCAGCTTGCCAGGACAGGGGTACGAGCAGTACTTC.

This clone was recorded only once. The chain joins TRBV6-5 to TRBJ1-1; D uncertain. This CDR3 region has 14 residues. V was cut by 6 bases and J by 1 base, with 12 bases left in between. Germline-derived CDR1 and CDR2 are MNHEY and SVGAGI. The CDR3 region is CASSRTRSNTEAFF. As DNA, the CDR3 is TGTGCCAGCAGCAGAACGAGGTCGAACACTGAAGCTTTCTTT.